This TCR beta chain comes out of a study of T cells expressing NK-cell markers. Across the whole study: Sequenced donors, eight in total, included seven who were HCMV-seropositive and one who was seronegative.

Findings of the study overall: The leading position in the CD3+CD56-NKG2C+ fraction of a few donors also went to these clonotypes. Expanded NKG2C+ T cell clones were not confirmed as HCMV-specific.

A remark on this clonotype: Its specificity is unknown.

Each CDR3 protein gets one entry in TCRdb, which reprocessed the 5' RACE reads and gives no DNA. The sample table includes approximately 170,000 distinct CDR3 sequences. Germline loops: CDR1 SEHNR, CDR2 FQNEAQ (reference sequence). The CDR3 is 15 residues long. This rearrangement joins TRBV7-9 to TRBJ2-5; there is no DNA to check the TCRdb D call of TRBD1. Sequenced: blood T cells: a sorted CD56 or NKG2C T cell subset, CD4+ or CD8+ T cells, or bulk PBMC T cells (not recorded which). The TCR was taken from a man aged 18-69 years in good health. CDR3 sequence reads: CASSPPVAGQGTQYF.